This is a list of T cell receptor beta chains from one sample in a study of technical replicates of blood from several donors. Clones were sequenced by immunoSEQ multiplex PCR, and TCRdb holds only the in-frame ones, with some missing. This repertoire shows about 76,000 clones, about 91% found once; its top ten account for around 0.26%. Sequenced input: T cells isolated from PBMCs. Receptors were obtained from a human donor in good health. Both conserved end residues are part of each CDR3. The D gene is left open where the match is weak. Where a row states a size, it is once, few, many or the class of an expanded clone; other rows omit it.

TRBJ2-5,TRBV5-6,-,once,CASSLRAKGYEETQYF,TGTGCCAGCAGCTTGAGGGCAAAGGGGTATGAAGAGACCCAGTACTTC
TRBJ2-1,TRBV27,TRBD1,-,CASSLTSLNRDRISYPDEQFF,TGTGCCAGCAGTCTCACCTCTTTGAACCGGGACAGAATTTCCTATCCGGATGAGCAGTTCTTC
TRBJ1-5,TRBV27,TRBD1,-,CASSYGQGPGRGQPQHF,TGTGCCAGCAGTTACGGACAGGGGCCTGGGAGAGGACAGCCCCAGCATTTT
TRBJ2-3,TRBV5-1,-,-,CASSLGTGSSTDTQYF,TGCGCCAGCAGCTTGGGTACAGGGTCATCAACAGATACGCAGTATTTT
TRBJ1-4,TRBV6-1,TRBD1,-,CASSETDRKNEKLFF,TGTGCCAGCAGTGAAACGGACAGGAAAAATGAAAAACTGTTTTTT
TRBJ2-2,TRBV27,TRBD1,-,CASMGTGYSGELFF,TGTGCCAGCATGGGGACAGGGTACTCCGGGGAGCTGTTTTTT
TRBJ1-2,TRBV4-1,-,once,CASSQLGQPLYGYTF,TGCGCCAGCAGCCAACTTGGACAGCCACTCTATGGCTACACCTTC
TRBJ2-7,TRBV2,-,few,CASSTSVVQSSYEQYF,TGTGCCAGCAGCACCAGCGTGGTTCAAAGTTCCTACGAGCAGTACTTC
TRBJ2-3,TRBV7-6,-,-,CASSLVAQAGTDTQYF,TGTGCCAGCAGCTTAGTGGCCCAGGCCGGCACAGATACGCAGTATTTT
TRBJ2-1,TRBV5-4,-,-,CASSLVQGSSYNEQFF,TGTGCCAGCAGCTTGGTTCAGGGCAGCTCCTACAATGAGCAGTTCTTC
TRBJ1-1,TRBV5-1,TRBD1,-,CASGTGGAGTEAFF,TGCGCCAGCGGGACAGGGGGCGCGGGGACTGAAGCTTTCTTT
TRBJ2-3,TRBV7-6,-,-,CASTRGGGDTQYF,TGTGCCAGCACTCGCGGGGGCGGAGATACGCAGTATTTT
TRBJ1-1,TRBV9,-,-,CASSVWGGDTEAFF,TGTGCCAGCAGCGTCTGGGGGGGGGACACTGAAGCTTTCTTT
TRBJ2-7,TRBV4-1,-,-,CASSLWYKETYEQYF,TGCGCCAGCAGCCTCTGGTATAAGGAGACCTACGAGCAGTACTTC
TRBJ2-5,TRBV27,-,-,CASRASGTPVLYQETQYF,TGTGCCAGCAGGGCCTCCGGGACTCCCGTACTTTACCAAGAGACCCAGTACTTC
TRBJ2-1,TRBV5-1,TRBD2,-,CASRPLAGGVQFF,TGCGCCAGCAGGCCTTTAGCGGGAGGGGTGCAGTTCTTC
TRBJ1-4,TRBV6-5,TRBD1,-,CASSSLGQGLSEKLFF,TGTGCCAGCAGTTCCCTCGGACAGGGCCTCAGTGAAAAACTGTTTTTT